This note documents a single T cell receptor beta chain sequence. Some clones are missing from TCRdb's copy, which holds only in-frame ones; the method was immunoSEQ multiplex PCR. This sample has 200,000 to 250,000 clones, with about nine tenths found just once. This CDR3 comprises 15 residues. The germline V gene encodes CDR1 SGHAT and CDR2 FQNNGV. Trimming took 3 bases from V and 2 from J; bases not matched to a gene: 6. This study enrolled people aged roughly 18 to 90 from 20 to 25 US geographic areas. This sample was included in a study of blood T cell repertoires in COVID-19. The origin of this receptor is a man in his fifties or sixties who had been exposed to COVID-19. The sample comprised PBMCs or T cells enriched from blood (not recorded which). The genes are TRBV11-2 and TRBJ2-7; 8 nucleotides match TRBD1. The CDR3, as DNA: TGTGCCAGCAGCTTGGGGACAGGAATAACCTACGAGCAGTACTTC. Encoded protein: CASSLGTGITYEQYF.